One sample yielded the 12 T cell receptor beta chains listed below, sequenced in a study of blood T cell repertoires in COVID-19. Clones were read by immunoSEQ multiplex PCR, and TCRdb kept only the in-frame ones, dropping some. Of roughly 250,000 clones listed, 87% were seen once; the top ten hold about 6%. The sequencing input was PBMCs or T cells enriched from blood (not recorded which). All receptors derive from a woman in her twenties or thirties with acute COVID-19.

The V gene is TRBV10-3, the J gene TRBJ1-4, with TRBD1 matching over 7 bases. Germline values: CDR1 ENHRY, CDR2 SYGVKD. V trimming: 2 bases; J trimming: 2 bases; junction bases outside the gene matches: 8. CDR3 length equals 17 residues. The CDR3 nucleotides read TGTGCCATCAGTGAGGGTGAAGGGGGCTGGACTAATGAAAAACTGTTTTTT. Translating it yields CAISEGEGGWTNEKLFF.

V gene TRBV9 combines with J gene TRBJ1-6, with a tentative D call TRBD1 (5 bases). The CDR3 is made up of 12 amino acids. From germline, CDR1 is SGDLS and CDR2 YYNGEE. The V gene lost 0 bases and the J gene lost 13 bases, with 8 bases spanning the gap. The DNA of the CDR3 is TGTGCCAGCAGCGTAGAGGGGTCGCCCCTCCACTTT. This codes for CASSVEGSPLHF.

The J gene is TRBJ1-1, the V gene TRBV4-2; D is undetermined. V dropped 0 bases and J dropped 7 bases, with 3 bases sitting between them. CDR1 LGHNA and CDR2 YNFKEQ come from the germline V gene. The length of the CDR3 is 11 residues. CDR3 loop: CASSQDGEAFF. CDR3 sequence (DNA): TGTGCCAGCAGCCAAGACGGTGAAGCTTTCTTT.

The count of this clone is one. The chain couples TRBV7-9 to TRBJ2-3; D ambiguous. The V end was cut by 9 bases, the J end by 2 bases, with 6 bases between. This CDR3 is 11 amino acids long. Germline CDR1 SEHNR, CDR2 FQNEAQ (reference sequence). Here the CDR3 reads CASHNTDTQYF. CDR3 DNA sequence: TGTGCCAGTCACAACACAGATACGCAGTATTTT.

The chain couples TRBV2 to TRBJ1-5, with a weak D call TRBD1 (6 bases). V shed 6 bases and J shed 2 bases, with 14 bases lying between them. CDR1 and CDR2 from the germline V gene are SNHLY and FYNNEI. The CDR3 length is 15 residues. CDR3 nucleotide sequence: TGTGCCAGCAGGATGGGAGGGGGTGGCAATCAGCCCCAGCATTTT. It encodes CASRMGGGGNQPQHF.

This chain links TRBV3-1 (or the pseudogene TRBV3-2) with TRBJ2-7; TRBD1 matches 9 bases. CDR3 length: 14 residues. The ends lost 2 bases at V and 6 bases at J; junction bases unmatched: 5. The germline CDR1 and CDR2 sequences are LGHDT and YNNKEL (reference sequence). As DNA, the CDR3 is TGTGCCAGCAGCCAACTACAGGGGGCTGGCGAGCAGTACTTC. Translating gives CASSQLQGAGEQYF.

The rearrangement links TRBV29-1 to TRBJ2-2; a weak D match, TRBD1 (6 bases). The length of the CDR3 is 11 residues. V was clipped by 6 bases and J by 7 bases, with 9 bases between them. The germline gives CDR1 SQVTM, CDR2 ANQGSEA. As DNA, the CDR3 is TGCAGCGTACAGGGCGTCGGGGAGCTGTTTTTT. This codes for CSVQGVGELFF.

The chain joins TRBV6-4 to TRBJ2-6; 11 bases are shared with TRBD1. V shed 4 bases, J shed 0 bases, and the junction held 2 bases outside the gene matches. Per germline, CDR1 MRHNA and CDR2 SNTAGT. This CDR3 comprises 17 residues. The CDR3 is CASSGGQGDSGANVLTF. For the CDR3, the DNA is TGTGCCAGCAGTGGGGGACAGGGGGACTCTGGGGCCAACGTCCTGACTTTC.

The chain couples TRBV3-1 (or the pseudogene TRBV3-2) to TRBJ2-1, with a tentative D call TRBD2 (6 bases). This CDR3 region has 15 residues. The ends were cut back, 3 bases at V and 6 bases at J, with 15 bases in the middle. The germline V gene encodes CDR1 LGHDT and CDR2 YNNKEL (reference sequence). The chain's CDR3 is CASSQGDLARNEQFF. The CDR3 DNA is TGTGCCAGCAGCCAGGGGGACCTAGCGCGCAATGAGCAGTTCTTC.

V gene TRBV27 combines with J gene TRBJ2-1; 8 nucleotides align to TRBD2. Germline assignment: CDR1 MNHEY and CDR2 SMNVEV (reference sequence). J was trimmed by 4 bases and V by 5 bases; bases with no gene match: 10. The CDR3 covers 16 residues. For the CDR3, the DNA is TGTGCCAGCAGTGCCATGGCGGGGGGCCTTTACAATGAGCAGTTCTTC. This codes for CASSAMAGGLYNEQFF.

The genes are TRBV12-3 or TRBV12-4 and TRBJ2-7; D is possibly TRBD2 (6 bases). The CDR3 extends over 12 amino acids. Trimming left V 3 bases short and J 4 bases short, with 7 bases between. The chain's CDR3 is CASSFRGYEQYF. In nucleotides, the CDR3 is TGTGCCAGCAGTTTTCGGGGGTACGAGCAGTACTTC.

The V call is TRBV19, the J call TRBJ2-1; TRBD1 is a possible D gene (6 bases). Germline CDR1 reads LNHDA; CDR2 reads SQIVND (reference sequence). The CDR3 spans 15 residues. The ends were cut back, 6 bases at V and 2 bases at J, with 14 bases in the middle. The CDR3 loop is CASSQGLLAYNEQFF. For the CDR3, the DNA is TGTGCCAGTAGCCAGGGGTTATTAGCCTACAATGAGCAGTTCTTC.